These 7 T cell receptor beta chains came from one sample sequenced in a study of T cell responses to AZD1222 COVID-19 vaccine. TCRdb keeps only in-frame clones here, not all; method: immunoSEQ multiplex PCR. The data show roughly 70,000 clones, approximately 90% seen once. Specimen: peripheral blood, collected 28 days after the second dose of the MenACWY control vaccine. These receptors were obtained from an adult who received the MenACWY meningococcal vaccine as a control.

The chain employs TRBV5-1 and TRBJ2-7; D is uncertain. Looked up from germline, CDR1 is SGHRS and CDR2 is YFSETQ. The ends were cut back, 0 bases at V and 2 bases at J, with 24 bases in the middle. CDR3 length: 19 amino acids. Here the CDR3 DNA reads TGCGCCAGCAGCTTGGCCTGGGCAGGTGAGTCCGGAACACCCTACGAGCAGTACTTC. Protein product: CASSLAWAGESGTPYEQYF.

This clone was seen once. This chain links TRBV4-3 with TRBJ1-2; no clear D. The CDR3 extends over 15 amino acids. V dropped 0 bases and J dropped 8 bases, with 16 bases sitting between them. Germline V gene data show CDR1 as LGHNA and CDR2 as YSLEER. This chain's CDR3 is CASSQETTTARGYTF. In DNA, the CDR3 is TGCGCCAGCAGCCAAGAAACAACCACCGCGAGGGGCTACACCTTC.

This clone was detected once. CDR3 sequence: CASSLLLAGVPDTQYF. DNA of the CDR3: TGTGCCAGCAGTTTACTTCTAGCGGGAGTCCCAGATACGCAGTATTTT. The chain joins TRBV27 to TRBJ2-3; 10 nucleotides match TRBD2. Looked up from germline, CDR1 is MNHEY and CDR2 is SMNVEV (reference sequence). CDR3 length: 16 residues. The J segment lost 4 bases and the V segment lost 2 bases, leaving 6 bases of the junction unmatched.

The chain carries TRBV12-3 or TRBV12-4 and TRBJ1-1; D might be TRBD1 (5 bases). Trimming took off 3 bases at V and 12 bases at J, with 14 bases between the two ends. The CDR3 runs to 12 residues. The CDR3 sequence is CASSLGLSPTFF. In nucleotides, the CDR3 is TGTGCCAGCAGTTTGGGACTCTCACCGACTTTCTTT.

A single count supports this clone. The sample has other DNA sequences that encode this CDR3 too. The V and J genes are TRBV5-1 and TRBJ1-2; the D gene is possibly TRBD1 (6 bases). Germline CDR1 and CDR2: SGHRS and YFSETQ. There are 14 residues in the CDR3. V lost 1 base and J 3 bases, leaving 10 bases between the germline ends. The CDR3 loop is CASSLSGGDYGYTF. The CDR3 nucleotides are TGCGCCAGCAGCTTGTCTGGGGGCGACTATGGCTACACCTTC.

CDR3 sequence reads: CASSPTPGTGVEKLFF. As DNA, the CDR3 is TGTGCCAGCAGTCCCACCCCCGGGACAGGGGTGGAAAAACTGTTTTTT. The chain has TRBV27 and TRBJ1-4; TRBD1 aligns across 10 bases. The germline V gene has CDR1 MNHEY and CDR2 SMNVEV (reference sequence). J was trimmed by 8 bases and V by 5 bases; bases with no gene match: 11. The CDR3 is made up of 16 amino acids.

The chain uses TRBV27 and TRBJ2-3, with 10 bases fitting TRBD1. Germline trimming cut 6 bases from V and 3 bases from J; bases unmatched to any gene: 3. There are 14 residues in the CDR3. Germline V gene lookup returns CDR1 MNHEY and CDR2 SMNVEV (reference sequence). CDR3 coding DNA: TGTGCCAGCAGGCGGACAGGGGGGACAGATACGCAGTATTTT. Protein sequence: CASRRTGGTDTQYF.